This TCR beta chain stems from a study of beta chain features in type 1 diabetes. The germline V and J ends were trimmed by 2 bases and 0 bases, with 3 bases remaining between them. The CDR3 is made up of 13 amino acids. Germline V CDR1 and CDR2: SEHNR, FQNEAQ (reference sequence). Remarks on this clone: Other DNA sequences within the sample encode an identical CDR3.

Isolated RNA was reverse transcribed in full, so expressed TCRB transcripts were sequenced. The data were produced by immunoSEQ multiplex PCR, yet TCRdb's version contains in-frame clones alone and is incomplete. The sample has about 900,000 clones, roughly a sixth seen once. The sample taken for sequencing was naive CD4+ T cells from blood. The source of this sequence is a young woman in good health. The chain carries TRBV7-9 and TRBJ2-3; D is uncertain. The DNA of the CDR3 is TGTGCCAGCAGCTTATCCAGCACAGATACGCAGTATTTT. It specifies CASSLSSTDTQYF.